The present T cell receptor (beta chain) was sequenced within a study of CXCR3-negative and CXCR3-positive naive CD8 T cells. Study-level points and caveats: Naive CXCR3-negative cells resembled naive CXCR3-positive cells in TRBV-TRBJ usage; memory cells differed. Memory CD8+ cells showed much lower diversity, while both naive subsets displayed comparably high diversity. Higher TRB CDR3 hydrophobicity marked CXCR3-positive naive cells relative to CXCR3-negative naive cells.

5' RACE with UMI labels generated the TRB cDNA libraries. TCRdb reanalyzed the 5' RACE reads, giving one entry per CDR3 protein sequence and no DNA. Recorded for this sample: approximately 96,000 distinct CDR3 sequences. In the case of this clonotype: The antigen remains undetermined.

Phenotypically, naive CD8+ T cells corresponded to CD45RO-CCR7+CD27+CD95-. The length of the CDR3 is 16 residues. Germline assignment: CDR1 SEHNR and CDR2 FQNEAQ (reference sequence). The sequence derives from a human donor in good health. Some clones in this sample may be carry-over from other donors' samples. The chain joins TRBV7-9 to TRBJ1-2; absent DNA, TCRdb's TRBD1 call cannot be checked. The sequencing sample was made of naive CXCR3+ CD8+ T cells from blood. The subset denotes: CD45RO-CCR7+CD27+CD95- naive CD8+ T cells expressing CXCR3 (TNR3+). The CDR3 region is CASSSAPGPGLYGYTF.